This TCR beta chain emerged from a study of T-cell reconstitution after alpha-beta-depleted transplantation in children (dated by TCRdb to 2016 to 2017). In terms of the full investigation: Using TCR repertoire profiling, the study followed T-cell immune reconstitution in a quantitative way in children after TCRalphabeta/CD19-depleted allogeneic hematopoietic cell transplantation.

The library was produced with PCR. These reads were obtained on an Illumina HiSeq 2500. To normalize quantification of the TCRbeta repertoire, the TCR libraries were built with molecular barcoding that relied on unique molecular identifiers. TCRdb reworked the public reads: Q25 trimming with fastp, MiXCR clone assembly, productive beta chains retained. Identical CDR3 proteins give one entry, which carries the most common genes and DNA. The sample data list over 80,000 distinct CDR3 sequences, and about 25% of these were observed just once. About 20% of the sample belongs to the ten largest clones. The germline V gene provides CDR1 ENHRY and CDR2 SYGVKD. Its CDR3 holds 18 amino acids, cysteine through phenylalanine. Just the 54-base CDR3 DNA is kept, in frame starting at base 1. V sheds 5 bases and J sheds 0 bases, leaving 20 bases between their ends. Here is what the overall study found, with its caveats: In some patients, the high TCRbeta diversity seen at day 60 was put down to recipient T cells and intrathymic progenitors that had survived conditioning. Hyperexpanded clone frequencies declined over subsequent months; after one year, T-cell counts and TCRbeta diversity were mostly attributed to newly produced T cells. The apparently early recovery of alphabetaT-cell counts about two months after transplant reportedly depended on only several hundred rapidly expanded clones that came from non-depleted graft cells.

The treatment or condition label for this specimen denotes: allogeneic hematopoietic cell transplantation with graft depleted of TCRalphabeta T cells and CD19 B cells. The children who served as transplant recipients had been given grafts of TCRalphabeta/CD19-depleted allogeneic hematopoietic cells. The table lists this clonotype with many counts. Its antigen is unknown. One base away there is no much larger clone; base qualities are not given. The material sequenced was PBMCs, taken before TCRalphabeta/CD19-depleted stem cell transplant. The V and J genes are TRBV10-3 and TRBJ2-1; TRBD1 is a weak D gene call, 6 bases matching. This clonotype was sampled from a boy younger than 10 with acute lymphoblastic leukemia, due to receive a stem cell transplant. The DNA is TGTGCCATCAGTATCGGGGACAATACTAGGAGCTCCTACAATGAGCAGTTCTTC. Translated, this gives CAISIGDNTRSSYNEQFF.